The clone carrying this T cell receptor (beta chain) was counted only a few times. Its antigen remains unidentified. TCR beta CDR3 region amplification was performed from RNA transcripts. During a first-round RT-PCR of the TCR CDR3, the HTBI primer set was used. Each CDR3 protein gets one entry after TCRdb re-called the multiplex PCR reads with MiXCR. Among roughly 500,000 distinct CDR3 sequences, about 14% were seen once, and the ten largest hold around 5.4%. The sample is drawn from a study of T cells in Graves' hyperthyroidism and ophthalmopathy. General study points: Ophthalmopathy, as predicted by the model, came a median around 7 months after the prediction.

Patients aged 18 to 65 had newly diagnosed hyperthyroidism that had lasted under 2 months. The germline V gene encodes CDR1 SEHNR and CDR2 FQNEAQ (reference sequence). V lost 2 bases to trimming and J lost 2 bases, with 7 bases between them. The CDR3 runs to 13 residues. The chain has TRBV7-9 and TRBJ2-7; D unclear. Specimen: blood. This sequence originates from a woman aged 25 to 39 with Graves' hyperthyroidism that later progressed to Graves' ophthalmopathy. CDR3 coding DNA: TGTGCCAGCAGCTTATCCATTACCTACGAGCAGTACTTC. As protein: CASSLSITYEQYF.